This T cell receptor (beta chain) was captured by sequencing in a study of cytomegalovirus exposure and HLA in healthy donors. Findings and caveats of the study: Subsequent analysis revealed that first-cohort TCR clusters tended to co-occur in the 130 or so validation repertoires.

Germline V gene sequence: CDR1 SGDLS, CDR2 YYNGEE. The length of the CDR3 is 15 residues. The junction had 9 bases not matched to a gene; V was cut back by 4 bases and J by 5 bases. Details on this clone: Antigen unknown.

Sequencing was performed with immunoSEQ multiplex PCR; in TCRdb, only in-frame clones are kept and a portion is missing. The data contain under 50,000 clones, 94% of them singletons. The V call is TRBV9, the J call TRBJ2-7; 10 bases fit TRBD1. Sequencing input: PBMCs. The sequence came from a woman younger than 35 in good health and CMV-seropositive. In DNA form, the CDR3 reads TGTGCCAGCAGCCCTCAGGGGACAGGGGCCGACGAGCAGTACTTC. Translated: CASSPQGTGADEQYF.